This T cell receptor (beta chain) came from a study of shared T cell receptors in the human thymus. This clone occurred a few times. The CDR3 extends over 15 amino acids. The germline gives CDR1 LNHDA, CDR2 SQIVND (reference sequence). V gave up 2 bases and J gave up 1 base; unmatched junction bases: 3. The protocol was immunoSEQ multiplex PCR, while the TCRdb copy is restricted to in-frame clones and leaves out a portion. The sample lists 650,000 to 950,000 clones; approximately 83% were seen once. These data also formed part of another study, on human thymus T cells. This second study says: Having surgery to correct congenital heart defects, healthy Finnish infants acted as the donors. From resections taken during corrective heart surgery, the thymus tissue was obtained. An apparent bias in V and J gene usage was seen in thymic and blood repertoires. Among unrelated individuals, related research reported thymic repertoires that overlapped highly.

Sequenced sample: thymocytes. The receptor was derived from a girl under three years old with a congenital heart defect. The V call is TRBV19, the J call TRBJ2-7; 9 bases agree with TRBD2. Written as DNA, the CDR3 is TGTGCCAGTAGTATACAGCGGGGGGCGTCCTACGAGCAGTACTTC. Translated: CASSIQRGASYEQYF.